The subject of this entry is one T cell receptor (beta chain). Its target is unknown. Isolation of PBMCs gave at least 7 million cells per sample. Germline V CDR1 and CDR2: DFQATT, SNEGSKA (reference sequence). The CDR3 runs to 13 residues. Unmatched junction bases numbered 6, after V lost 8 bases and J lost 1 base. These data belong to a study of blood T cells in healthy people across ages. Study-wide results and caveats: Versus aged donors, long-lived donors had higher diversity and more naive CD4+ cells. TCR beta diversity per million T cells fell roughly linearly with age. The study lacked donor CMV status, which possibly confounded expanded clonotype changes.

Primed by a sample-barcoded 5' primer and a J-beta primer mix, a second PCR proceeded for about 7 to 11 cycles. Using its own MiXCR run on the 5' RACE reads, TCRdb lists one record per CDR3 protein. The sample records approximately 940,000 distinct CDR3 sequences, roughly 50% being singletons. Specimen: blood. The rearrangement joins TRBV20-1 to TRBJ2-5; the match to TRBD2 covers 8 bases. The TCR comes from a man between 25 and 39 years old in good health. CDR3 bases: TGCAGTCCGTATAGCGGGGCCCAAGAGACCCAGTACTTC. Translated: CSPYSGAQETQYF.